The rows below give T cell receptor beta chains drawn from one sample of a study of CD8 T cells in Susac syndrome. TCRdb independently ran MiXCR on the immunoSEQ multiplex PCR reads; one entry per CDR3 protein. Of some 150,000 distinct CDR3 sequences listed, 95% are singletons. Sequenced sample: CD8+ T cells from PBMCs. These receptors originate from a human donor with multiple sclerosis. Both conserved end residues are part of each CDR3. The D gene is left open where the match is weak. Clone sizes are given selectively: once, few, many, or a class where the clone is expanded.

J gene	D gene	V gene	clone size	CDR3 protein	CDR3 DNA
TRBJ2-2	.	TRBV29-1	few	CSVGGDTGELFF	TGCAGCGTTGGTGGGGACACCGGGGAGCTGTTTTTT
TRBJ2-3	.	TRBV29-1	.	CSVEGAGSTDTQYF	TGCAGCGTTGAGGGGGCGGGGAGCACAGATACGCAGTATTTT
TRBJ2-2	TRBD1	TRBV5-8	once	CATLGGSGTGELFF	TGTGCCACCCTAGGGGGCTCGGGCACCGGGGAGCTGTTTTTT
TRBJ2-5	.	TRBV7-9	.	CASSWGSGETQYF	TGTGCCAGCAGCTGGGGCAGCGGAGAGACCCAGTACTTC
TRBJ2-5	.	TRBV28	.	CASSRGWREETQYF	TGTGCCAGCTCCCGGGGGTGGAGGGAAGAGACCCAGTACTTC
TRBJ1-2	.	TRBV29-1	.	CSVDEGAKSGYTF	TGCAGCGTTGACGAAGGGGCGAAGAGTGGCTACACCTTC
TRBJ2-2	.	TRBV3-1	.	CASSQEGRPLTTGELFF	TGTGCCAGCAGCCAAGAGGGCAGGCCGCTCACCACCGGGGAGCTGTTTTTT
TRBJ1-1	.	TRBV30	once	CAWVGPQLEAFF	TGTGCCTGGGTCGGCCCTCAATTAGAAGCTTTCTTT
TRBJ2-1	TRBD2	TRBV4-2	once	CASSHETGGRTYNEQFF	TGTGCCAGCAGCCACGAGACGGGGGGGCGCACCTACAATGAGCAGTTCTTC
TRBJ2-5	.	TRBV6-1	.	CASTGPLRSEETQYF	TGTGCCAGTACGGGGCCCCTGAGGAGTGAGGAGACCCAGTACTTC
TRBJ1-6	.	TRBV3-1	.	CASSQGGAYNSPLHF	TGTGCCAGCAGCCAAGGAGGAGCCTATAATTCACCCCTCCACTTT
TRBJ1-1	.	TRBV30	once	CAWSARGQRNTEAFF	TGTGCCTGGAGTGCACGAGGACAGAGGAACACTGAAGCTTTCTTT
TRBJ2-7	TRBD1	TRBV30	.	CAGGRDRPHEQYF	TGTGCCGGGGGCCGGGACAGGCCCCACGAGCAGTACTTC
TRBJ2-3	.	TRBV3-1	few	CASSQGDTQYF	TGTGCCAGTTCCCAGGGTGATACGCAGTATTTT
TRBJ2-3	.	TRBV24-1	.	CATSDLNSGDTQYF	TGTGCCACCAGTGATCTGAATAGCGGAGATACGCAGTATTTT
TRBJ2-1	.	TRBV20-1	.	CSARPVDSYNEQFF	TGCAGTGCTAGACCCGTAGATTCCTACAATGAGCAGTTCTTC
TRBJ2-7	.	TRBV13	.	CASSLGRNGGQNYEQYF	TGTGCCAGCAGCTTAGGCCGGAACGGGGGCCAAAACTACGAGCAGTACTTC
TRBJ1-1	.	TRBV27	.	CASSRGEWITEAFF	TGTGCCAGCAGTCGAGGGGAATGGATCACTGAAGCTTTCTTT
TRBJ2-5	TRBD2	TRBV4-2	.	CASSQSGTSGGETQYF	TGTGCCAGCAGCCAATCCGGGACTAGCGGGGGAGAGACCCAGTACTTC
TRBJ2-5	.	TRBV9	.	CASSAEITGSAETQYF	TGTGCCAGCAGCGCAGAAATAACAGGTTCTGCTGAGACCCAGTACTTC
TRBJ1-2	.	TRBV6-6	.	CASSYVGNRDGYTF	TGTGCCAGCAGTTACGTTGGAAACCGGGATGGCTACACCTTC
TRBJ2-2	TRBD2	TRBV9	.	CASSASGGDTGELFF	TGTGCCAGCAGCGCCAGCGGGGGAGACACCGGGGAGCTGTTTTTT
TRBJ2-3	TRBD2	TRBV3-1	.	CASSQGSGGADTQYF	TGTGCCAGCAGCCAAGGTAGCGGGGGCGCAGATACGCAGTATTTT
TRBJ1-2	.	TRBV12-3/TRBV12-4	.	CASSLLHGYTF	TGTGCCAGCAGTTTACTACACGGCTACACCTTC
TRBJ2-5	.	TRBV7-9	.	CASSLSTGSETQYF	TGTGCCAGCAGCTTAAGTACAGGGTCGGAGACCCAGTACTTC
TRBJ2-1	TRBD1	TRBV29-1	.	CSVDGAQGEKYNEQFF	TGCAGCGTTGATGGGGCCCAGGGGGAGAAGTACAATGAGCAGTTCTTC
TRBJ2-1	.	TRBV24-1	.	CATSELGGNEQFF	TGTGCCACCAGTGAGCTCGGGGGAAATGAGCAGTTCTTC
TRBJ1-1	.	TRBV2	.	CASSSHSLDGWDMNTEAFF	TGTGCCAGCAGTTCCCACTCCTTGGACGGGTGGGACATGAACACTGAAGCTTTCTTT
TRBJ2-5	.	TRBV7-2	.	CASSLAQETQYF	TGTGCCAGCAGCTTAGCGCAGGAGACCCAGTACTTC
TRBJ2-3	.	TRBV7-3	.	CASSLGSTSTDTQYF	TGTGCCAGCAGCTTAGGCAGTACTAGCACAGATACGCAGTATTTT
TRBJ2-1	TRBD2	TRBV5-4	.	CASSNRGGNNEQFF	TGTGCCAGCAGCAATCGGGGGGGCAACAATGAGCAGTTCTTC
TRBJ2-5	TRBD1	TRBV9	.	CASSPRTGEVGETQYF	TGTGCCAGCAGCCCCCGGACAGGGGAGGTCGGAGAGACCCAGTACTTC
TRBJ2-3	TRBD1	TRBV5-4	.	CASSLRTGGTDTQYF	TGTGCCAGCAGCTTAAGGACAGGAGGCACAGATACGCAGTATTTT
TRBJ1-4	TRBD1	TRBV13	.	CASSLTGTGFLREKLFF	TGTGCCAGCAGCCTAACCGGGACAGGGTTTCTTCGAGAAAAACTGTTTTTT
TRBJ1-1	.	TRBV4-2	.	CASSQDGVRTEAFF	TGTGCCAGCAGCCAAGACGGGGTTAGGACTGAAGCTTTCTTT
TRBJ1-2	.	TRBV5-4	.	CASSLGVAAGGYTF	TGTGCCAGCAGCTTGGGTGTGGCGGCTGGTGGCTACACCTTC
TRBJ1-1	.	TRBV12-3/TRBV12-4	.	CASSFPEAFF	TGTGCCAGCAGTTTCCCTGAAGCTTTCTTT
TRBJ2-3	.	TRBV13	.	CASSFQDGTDTQYF	TGTGCCAGCAGCTTCCAGGATGGCACAGATACGCAGTATTTT
TRBJ2-2	.	TRBV24-1	.	CATKAGTGGELFF	TGTGCCACCAAGGCAGGCACAGGCGGGGAGCTGTTTTTT
TRBJ1-4	.	TRBV30	.	CAWSVPGTWEKLFF	TGTGCCTGGAGTGTACCGGGGACTTGGGAAAAACTGTTTTTT
TRBJ2-5	.	TRBV20-1	.	CSAQKGRDF	TGCAGTGCCCAGAAGGGGCGGGACTTC
TRBJ2-1	TRBD2	TRBV20-1	.	CSGASSGYNEQFF	TGCAGTGGTGCGTCTAGCGGGTACAATGAGCAGTTCTTC
TRBJ2-1	TRBD1	TRBV12-3/TRBV12-4	.	CASTRTGMRNEQFF	TGTGCCAGCACCCGGACAGGGATGAGGAATGAGCAGTTCTTC
TRBJ2-1	.	TRBV10-3	.	CAISESIGANEQFF	TGTGCCATCAGTGAGTCGATAGGGGCTAATGAGCAGTTCTTC
TRBJ2-7	TRBD1	TRBV9	.	CASSGEGQGHYEQYF	TGTGCCAGCAGCGGGGAGGGACAGGGACACTACGAGCAGTACTTC
TRBJ2-1	.	TRBV30	.	CAWSVHRVDEQFF	TGTGCCTGGAGTGTCCACCGGGTGGATGAGCAGTTCTTC
TRBJ2-3	.	TRBV29-1	.	CSVESDRTSDTQYF	TGCAGCGTTGAATCCGACAGGACCTCAGATACGCAGTATTTT
TRBJ2-7	TRBD1	TRBV5-4	.	CASSPTGQWNNEQYF	TGTGCCAGCAGCCCGACGGGACAGTGGAACAACGAGCAGTACTTC
TRBJ2-7	TRBD1	TRBV27	.	CASSLSTGRYEQYF	TGTGCCAGCAGTTTATCGACAGGGCGGTACGAGCAGTACTTC
TRBJ1-2	.	TRBV5-1	.	CASSSQGEVNGYTF	TGCGCCAGCAGCTCCCAGGGAGAGGTGAATGGCTACACCTTC
TRBJ2-5	TRBD2	TRBV28	.	CASSRLAAIQETQYF	TGTGCCAGCAGTAGACTAGCGGCAATACAAGAGACCCAGTACTTC
TRBJ2-5	.	TRBV20-1	.	CSAGGRPGETQYF	TGCAGTGCCGGGGGACGGCCGGGGGAGACCCAGTACTTC
TRBJ1-6	.	TRBV27	.	CASSLNRANSPLHF	TGTGCCAGCAGTCTAAACAGGGCCAATTCACCCCTCCACTTT